These 2 T cell receptor beta chains were sequenced from one sample in a study of T cell changes during pregnancy in multiple sclerosis. TCRdb's copy holds only in-frame clones and misses some; the assay was immunoSEQ multiplex PCR. This sample has around 40,000 clones, with roughly 87% found just once. Specimen: CD4+ T cells from peripheral blood mononuclear cells, collected in the first trimester of pregnancy. Receptor source: a female donor with multiple sclerosis, enrolled in a pregnancy study.

The chain uses TRBV19 and TRBJ2-7; no clear D gene. Germline assignment: CDR1 LNHDA and CDR2 SQIVND (reference sequence). V shed 0 bases and J shed 5 bases, with 11 bases lying between them. CDR3 length equals 14 residues. The CDR3 region has the DNA TGTGCCAGTAGTATAGATCCTTTACGGGACGAGCAGTACTTC. It codes for CASSIDPLRDEQYF.

The chain combines TRBV19 with TRBJ1-2; TRBD1 agrees at 7 bases. V shed 7 bases and J 1 base; nucleotides not matched to a gene: 9. This CDR3 region has 15 residues. Germline V gives CDR1 LNHDA, CDR2 SQIVND (reference sequence). CDR3 protein: CASTLSGQNNYGYTF. In nucleotides, the CDR3 is TGTGCCAGTACCCTCTCGGGACAGAATAACTATGGCTACACCTTC.